This T cell receptor (beta chain) comes out of a study of CD8+CD57+ T cells in acquired aplastic anemia. At the level of the study: Average DNA yield from sorted CD4+ and CD8+ cells was about 3 ug.

As to this clonotype: Its antigen is unidentified.

CDR3 and TCR beta VDJ profiling relied on genomic DNA as the template. TCRdb fed the reads into MiXCR, producing one record per CDR3 protein. Among 160,000 or so distinct CDR3 sequences, 71% were seen once, and the ten largest hold approximately 42%. The study, taken as a whole, reports: A set of more than 25 CD8+ CDR3 sequences was shared between patients and controls, and these sequences appeared highly expressed in patients.

Previously, flow cytometry had revealed CD8+CD57+ cell expansion in the patients chosen for sequencing. With no exception, the patients had severe acquired aplastic anemia. The blood sampling took place in patients who had so far received no therapy. The TCR originated in a human donor with aplastic anemia. The sequenced sample consisted of sorted CD4+, CD8+, or CD8+CD57+ T cells (not recorded which) from PBMCs.

As DNA, the CDR3 is TGTGCCAGCAGCTTGGGTCTGGGGCAGTTCTTC. This gives the protein CASSLGLGQFF. The chain combines TRBV7-9 with TRBJ2-1; D unclear. The CDR3 spans 11 residues. With 3 bases removed from V and 12 bases from J, the gap between germline ends came to 9 bases. Germline V gives CDR1 SEHNR, CDR2 FQNEAQ (reference sequence).